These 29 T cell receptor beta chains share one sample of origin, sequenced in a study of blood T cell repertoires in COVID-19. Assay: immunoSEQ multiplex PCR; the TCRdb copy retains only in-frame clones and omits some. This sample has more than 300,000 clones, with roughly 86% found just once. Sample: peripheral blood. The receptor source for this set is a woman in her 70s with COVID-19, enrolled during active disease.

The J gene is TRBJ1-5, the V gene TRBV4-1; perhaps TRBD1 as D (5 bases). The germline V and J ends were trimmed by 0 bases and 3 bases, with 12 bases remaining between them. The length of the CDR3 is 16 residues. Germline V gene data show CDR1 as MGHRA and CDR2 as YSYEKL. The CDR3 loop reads CASSQEAGQNNQPQHF. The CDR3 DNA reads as TGCGCCAGCAGCCAAGAGGCGGGGCAGAACAATCAGCCCCAGCATTTT.

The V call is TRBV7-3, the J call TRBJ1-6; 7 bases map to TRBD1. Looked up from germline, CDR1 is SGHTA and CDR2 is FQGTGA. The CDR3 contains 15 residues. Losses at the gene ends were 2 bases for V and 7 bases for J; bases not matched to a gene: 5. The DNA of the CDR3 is TGTGCCAGCAGCTTAGAAGGGGGCGTGAATTCACCCCTCCACTTT. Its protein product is CASSLEGGVNSPLHF.

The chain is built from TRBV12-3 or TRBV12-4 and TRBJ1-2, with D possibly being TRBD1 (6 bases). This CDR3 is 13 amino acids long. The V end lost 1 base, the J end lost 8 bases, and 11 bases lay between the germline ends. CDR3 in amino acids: CASSLEQGQGYTF. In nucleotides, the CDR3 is TGTGCCAGCAGTTTAGAACAGGGCCAAGGCTACACCTTC.

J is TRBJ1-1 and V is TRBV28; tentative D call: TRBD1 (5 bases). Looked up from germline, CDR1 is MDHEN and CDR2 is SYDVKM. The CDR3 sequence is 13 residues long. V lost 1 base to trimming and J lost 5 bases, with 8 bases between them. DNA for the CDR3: TGTGCCAGCAGTTTATCGCAGGGTACTGAAGCTTTCTTT. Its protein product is CASSLSQGTEAFF.

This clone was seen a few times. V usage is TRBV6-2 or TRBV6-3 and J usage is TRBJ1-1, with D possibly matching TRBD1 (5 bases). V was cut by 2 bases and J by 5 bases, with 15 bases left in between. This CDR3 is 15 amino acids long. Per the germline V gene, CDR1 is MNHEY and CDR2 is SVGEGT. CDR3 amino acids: CASSYLDISRTEAFF. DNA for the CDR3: TGTGCCAGCAGTTACCTGGACATAAGCAGGACTGAAGCTTTCTTT.

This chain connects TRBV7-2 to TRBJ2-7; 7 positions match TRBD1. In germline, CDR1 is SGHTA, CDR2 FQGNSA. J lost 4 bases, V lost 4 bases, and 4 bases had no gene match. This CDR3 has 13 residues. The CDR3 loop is CASSSYRGYEQYF. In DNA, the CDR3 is TGTGCCAGCAGCTCCTACAGGGGATACGAGCAGTACTTC.

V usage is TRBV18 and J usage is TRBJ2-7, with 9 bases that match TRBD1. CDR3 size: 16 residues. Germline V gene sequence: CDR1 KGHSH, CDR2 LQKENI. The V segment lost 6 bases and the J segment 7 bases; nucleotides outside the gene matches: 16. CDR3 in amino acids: CASSSKPGQGPLEQYF. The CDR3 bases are TGTGCCAGCTCGTCGAAACCGGGACAGGGTCCTTTGGAGCAGTACTTC.

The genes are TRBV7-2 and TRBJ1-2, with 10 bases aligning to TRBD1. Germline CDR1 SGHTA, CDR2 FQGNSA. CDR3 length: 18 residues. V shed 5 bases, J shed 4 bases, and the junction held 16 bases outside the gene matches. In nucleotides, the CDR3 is TGTGCCAGCAGCATCGGACAGGGGGTGACGAGGGATGGCTATGGCTACACCTTC. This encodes CASSIGQGVTRDGYGYTF.

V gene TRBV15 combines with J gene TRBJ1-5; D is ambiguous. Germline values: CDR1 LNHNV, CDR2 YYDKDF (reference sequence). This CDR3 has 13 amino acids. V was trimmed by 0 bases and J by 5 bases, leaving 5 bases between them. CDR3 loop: CATSRDPDQPQHF. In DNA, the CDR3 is TGTGCCACCAGCAGAGATCCCGATCAGCCCCAGCATTTT.

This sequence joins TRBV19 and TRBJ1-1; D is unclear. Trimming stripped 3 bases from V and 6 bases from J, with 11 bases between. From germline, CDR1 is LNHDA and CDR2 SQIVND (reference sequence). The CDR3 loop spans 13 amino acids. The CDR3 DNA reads TGTGCCAGTAGTATCTATGCAGGCCCTGAAGCTTTCTTT. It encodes CASSIYAGPEAFF.

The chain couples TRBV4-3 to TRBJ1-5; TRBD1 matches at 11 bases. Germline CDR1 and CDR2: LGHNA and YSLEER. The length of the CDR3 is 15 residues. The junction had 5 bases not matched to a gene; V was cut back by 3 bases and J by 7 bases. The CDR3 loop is CASSQGTGGGQPQHF. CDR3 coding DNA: TGCGCCAGCAGCCAGGGGACAGGGGGGGGCCAGCCCCAGCATTTT.

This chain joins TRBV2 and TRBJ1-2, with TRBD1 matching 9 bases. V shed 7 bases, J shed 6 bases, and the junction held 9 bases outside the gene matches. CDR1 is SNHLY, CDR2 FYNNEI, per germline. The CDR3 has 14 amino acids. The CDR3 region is CASNSGTGIHGYTF. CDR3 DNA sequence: TGTGCCAGCAATTCCGGGACAGGGATTCATGGCTACACCTTC.

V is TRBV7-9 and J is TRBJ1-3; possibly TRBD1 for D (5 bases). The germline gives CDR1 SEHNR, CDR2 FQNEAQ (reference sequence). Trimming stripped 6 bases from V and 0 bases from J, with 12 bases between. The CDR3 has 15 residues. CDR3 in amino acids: CASSIGADSGNTIYF. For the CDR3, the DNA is TGTGCCAGCAGTATTGGGGCCGACTCTGGAAACACCATATATTTT.

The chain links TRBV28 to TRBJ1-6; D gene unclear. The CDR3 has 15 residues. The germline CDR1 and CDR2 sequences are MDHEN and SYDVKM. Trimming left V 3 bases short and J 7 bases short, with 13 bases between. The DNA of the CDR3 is TGTGCCAGCAGTTTGGGAGGTGGCCCGAATTCACCCCTCCACTTT. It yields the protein CASSLGGGPNSPLHF.

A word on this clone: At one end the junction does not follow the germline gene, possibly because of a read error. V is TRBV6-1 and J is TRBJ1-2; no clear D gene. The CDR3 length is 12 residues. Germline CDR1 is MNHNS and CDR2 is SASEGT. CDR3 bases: TGTGCCAGCAGGGAAGTCTTCTATGGCTACACCTTC. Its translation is CASREVFYGYTF.

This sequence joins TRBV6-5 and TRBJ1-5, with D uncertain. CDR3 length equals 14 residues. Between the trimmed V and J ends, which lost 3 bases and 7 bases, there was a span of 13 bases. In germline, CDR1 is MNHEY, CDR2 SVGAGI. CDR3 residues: CASSYSGEWQPQHF. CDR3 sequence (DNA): TGTGCCAGCAGTTATTCTGGGGAGTGGCAGCCCCAGCATTTT.

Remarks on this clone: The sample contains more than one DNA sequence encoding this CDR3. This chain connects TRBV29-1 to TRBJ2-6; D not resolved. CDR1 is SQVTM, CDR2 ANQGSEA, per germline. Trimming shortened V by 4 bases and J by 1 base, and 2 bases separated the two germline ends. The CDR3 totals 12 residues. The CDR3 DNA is TGCAGCGTTGTATCTGGGGCCAACGTCCTGACTTTC. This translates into CSVVSGANVLTF.

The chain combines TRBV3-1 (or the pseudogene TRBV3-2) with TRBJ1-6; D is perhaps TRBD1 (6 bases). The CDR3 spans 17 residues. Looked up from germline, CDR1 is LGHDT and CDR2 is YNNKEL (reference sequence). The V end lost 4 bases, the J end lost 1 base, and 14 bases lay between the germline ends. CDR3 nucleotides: TGTGCCAGCAGCCGACTCACAGGGTTTTCCTATAATTCACCCCTCCACTTT. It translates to CASSRLTGFSYNSPLHF.

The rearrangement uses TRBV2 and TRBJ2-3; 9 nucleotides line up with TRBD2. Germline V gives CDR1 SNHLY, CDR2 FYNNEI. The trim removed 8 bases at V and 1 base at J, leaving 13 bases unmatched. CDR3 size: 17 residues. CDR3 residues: CASPPPLAGPGTDTQYF. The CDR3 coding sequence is TGTGCCAGCCCCCCCCCGCTAGCGGGGCCCGGCACAGATACGCAGTATTTT.

The CDR3 protein is CAGEQGGGYGYTF. CDR3 bases: TGTGCCGGGGAACAGGGCGGGGGCTATGGCTACACCTTC. J is TRBJ1-2 and V is TRBV30, with D maybe TRBD1 (6 bases). Deletions cut 8 bases from V and 4 bases from J, with 17 bases between. Germline V lookup: CDR1 GTSNPN, CDR2 SVGIG (reference sequence). There are 13 residues in the CDR3.

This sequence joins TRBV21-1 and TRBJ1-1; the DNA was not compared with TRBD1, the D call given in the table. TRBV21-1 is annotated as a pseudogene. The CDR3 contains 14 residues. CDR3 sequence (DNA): TGTGCCAGCAACGACAGGGACGGGTACACTGAAGCTTTCTTT. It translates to CASNDRDGYTEAFF.

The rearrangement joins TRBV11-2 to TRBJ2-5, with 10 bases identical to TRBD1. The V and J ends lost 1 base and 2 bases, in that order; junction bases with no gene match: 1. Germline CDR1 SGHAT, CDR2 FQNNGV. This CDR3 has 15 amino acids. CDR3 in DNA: TGTGCCAGCAGCTTAGGGACAGGGGGGCAAGAGACCCAGTACTTC. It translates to CASSLGTGGQETQYF. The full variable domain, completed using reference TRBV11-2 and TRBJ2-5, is EAGVAQSPRYKIIEKRQSVAFWCNPISGHATLYWYQQILGQGPKLLIQFQNNGVVDDSQLPKDRFSAERLKGVDSTLKIQPAKLEDSAVYLCASSLGTGGQETQYFGPGTRLLVL.

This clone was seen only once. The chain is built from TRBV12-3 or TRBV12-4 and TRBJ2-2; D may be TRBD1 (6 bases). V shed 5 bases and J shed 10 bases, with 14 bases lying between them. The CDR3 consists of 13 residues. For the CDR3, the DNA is TGTGCCAGCAGTGAATTCCAGGGGACGGAGCTGTTTTTT. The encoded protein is CASSEFQGTELFF.

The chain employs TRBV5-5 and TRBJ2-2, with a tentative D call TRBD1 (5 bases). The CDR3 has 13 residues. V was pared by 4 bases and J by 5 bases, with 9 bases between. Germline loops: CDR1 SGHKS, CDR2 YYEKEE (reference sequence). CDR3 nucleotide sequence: TGTGCCAGCAGCATCAGGGTAACCGGGGAGCTGTTTTTT. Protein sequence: CASSIRVTGELFF.

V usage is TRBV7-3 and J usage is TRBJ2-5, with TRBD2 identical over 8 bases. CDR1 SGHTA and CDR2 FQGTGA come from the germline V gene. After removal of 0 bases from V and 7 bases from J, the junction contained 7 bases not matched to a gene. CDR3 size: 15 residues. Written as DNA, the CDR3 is TGTGCCAGCAGCTTAACGGCGGGACTAGAGGGGACCCAGTACTTC. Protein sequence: CASSLTAGLEGTQYF. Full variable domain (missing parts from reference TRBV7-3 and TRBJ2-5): GAGVSQTPSNKVTEKGKYVELRCDPISGHTALYWYRQSLGQGPEFLIYFQGTGAADDSGLPNDRFFAVRPEGSVSTLKIQRTERGDSAVYLCASSLTAGLEGTQYFGPGTRLLVL.

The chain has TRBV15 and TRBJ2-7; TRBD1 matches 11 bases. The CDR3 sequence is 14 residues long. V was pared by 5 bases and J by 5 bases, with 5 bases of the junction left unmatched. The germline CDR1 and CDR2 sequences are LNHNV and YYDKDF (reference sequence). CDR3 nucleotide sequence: TGTGCCACCAGCCGGGACAGGGGGTTCGACGAGCAGTACTTC. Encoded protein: CATSRDRGFDEQYF.

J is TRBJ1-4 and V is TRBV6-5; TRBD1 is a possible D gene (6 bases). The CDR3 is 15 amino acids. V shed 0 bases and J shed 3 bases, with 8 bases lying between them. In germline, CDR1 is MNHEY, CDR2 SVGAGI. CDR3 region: CASSYSGTPNEKLFF. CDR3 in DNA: TGTGCCAGCAGTTACTCCGGGACACCTAATGAAAAACTGTTTTTT.

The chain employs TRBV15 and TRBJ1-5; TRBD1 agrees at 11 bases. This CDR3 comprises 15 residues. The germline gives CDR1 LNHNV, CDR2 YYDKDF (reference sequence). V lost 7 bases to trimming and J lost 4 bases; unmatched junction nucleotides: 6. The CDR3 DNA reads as TGTGCCACCAATCCGGACAGGGGGCCAAATCAGCCCCAGCATTTT. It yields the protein CATNPDRGPNQPQHF.

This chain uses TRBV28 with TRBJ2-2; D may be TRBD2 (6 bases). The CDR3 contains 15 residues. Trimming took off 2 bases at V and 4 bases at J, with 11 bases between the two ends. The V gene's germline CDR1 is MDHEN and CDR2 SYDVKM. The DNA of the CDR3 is TGTGCCAGCAGTTTACTAGCGCCTCCCACCGGGGAGCTGTTTTTT. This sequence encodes CASSLLAPPTGELFF.